These 22 T cell receptor beta chains were all obtained from the same sample, sequenced in a study of shared clonotypes between healthy human individuals. Measured with immunoSEQ multiplex PCR; TCRdb has only the in-frame clones, and not every one. The table lists roughly 1,600,000 clones, approximately 98.5% of them singletons. The sequencing input was naive CD4+ T cells sorted from blood. Indicated subset: CD45RA+ positively selected. The receptors were sampled from a man aged 30-40 years in good health.

The chain couples TRBV5-6 to TRBJ2-6, with 8 bases matching TRBD2. The CDR3 is made up of 16 amino acids. In germline, CDR1 is SGHDT, CDR2 YYEEEE. The V and J ends lost 2 bases and 2 bases, in that order; junction bases with no gene match: 3. CDR3 in DNA: TGTGCCAGCAGCTTCGGGCGGGGGGCTGGGGCCAACGTCCTGACTTTC. Translated, it gives CASSFGRGAGANVLTF. Filled out from reference TRBV5-6 and TRBJ2-6, the complete variable domain reads DAGVTQSPTHLIKTRGQQVTLRCSPKSGHDTVSWYQQALGQGPQFIFQYYEEEERQRGNFPDRFSGHQFPNYSSELNVNALLLGDSALYLCASSFGRGAGANVLTFGAGSRLTVL.

This chain's CDR3 is CASSPIKGSGANVLTF. DNA for the CDR3: TGTGCCAGCAGCCCCATAAAGGGGTCTGGGGCCAACGTCCTGACTTTC. The chain uses TRBV9 and TRBJ2-6; maybe TRBD1 (5 bases). In germline, CDR1 is SGDLS, CDR2 YYNGEE. V was cut by 4 bases and J by 1 base, with 12 bases left in between. The CDR3 runs to 16 residues.

V and J are TRBV29-1 and TRBJ1-1; possible D gene TRBD1, 6 bases. This CDR3 region has 14 residues. In germline, CDR1 is SQVTM, CDR2 ANQGSEA. Trimming took off 4 bases at V and 3 bases at J, with 15 bases between the two ends. The CDR3: CSVAGGQEDTEAFF. CDR3 nucleotide sequence: TGCAGCGTTGCGGGGGGGCAAGAGGACACTGAAGCTTTCTTT.

To note about this clone: This sample includes further DNA sequences coding for the same CDR3. The chain has TRBV20-1 and TRBJ2-3; D unclear. The CDR3 has 11 residues. V lost 3 bases and J 4 bases, leaving 5 bases between the germline ends. From germline, CDR1 is DFQATT and CDR2 SNEGSKA (reference sequence). The CDR3 sequence is CSASFADTQYF. In DNA form, the CDR3 reads TGCAGTGCTAGTTTCGCAGATACGCAGTATTTT.

V gene TRBV10-1 combines with J gene TRBJ2-1; D is uncertain. The germline V gene encodes CDR1 WNHNN and CDR2 SYGVQD (reference sequence). There are 12 residues in the CDR3. V was clipped by 6 bases and J by 6 bases, with 9 bases between them. CDR3 loop: CASSASSNEQFF. The CDR3 coding sequence is TGCGCCAGCAGCGCCTCGTCCAATGAGCAGTTCTTC.

This clone showed up just once. The rearrangement joins TRBV10-1 to TRBJ2-1; D remains ambiguous. Trimming stripped 5 bases from V and 2 bases from J, with 10 bases between. The CDR3 totals 14 residues. The germline gives CDR1 WNHNN, CDR2 SYGVQD (reference sequence). The CDR3 loop reads CASSPGTTYNEQFF. CDR3 coding DNA: TGCGCCAGCAGTCCCGGCACCACCTACAATGAGCAGTTCTTC.

This clone was observed once. The rearrangement joins TRBV7-2 to TRBJ1-2, with a possible D match to TRBD1 (6 bases). Trimming removed 7 bases from V and 2 bases from J, with 11 bases in between. This CDR3 is built from 13 residues. Germline CDR1 and CDR2: SGHTA and FQGNSA. The CDR3 region is CASTYRENYGYTF. The CDR3 DNA reads TGTGCCAGCACCTACAGGGAGAACTATGGCTACACCTTC.

The rearrangement links TRBV5-4 to TRBJ2-7; possibly TRBD2 for D (5 bases). The V end lost 3 bases, the J end lost 3 bases, and 10 bases lay between the germline ends. Germline loops: CDR1 SGHNT, CDR2 YYREEE (reference sequence). The CDR3 length is 13 residues. The CDR3 here is CASSSPRDYEQYF. In nucleotides, the CDR3 is TGTGCCAGCAGCTCCCCCCGGGACTACGAGCAGTACTTC.

The genes are TRBV18 and TRBJ1-1, with TRBD1 as a possible D gene (5 bases). CDR1 and CDR2 (germline): KGHSH, LQKENI. The CDR3 is 16 residues long. With 2 bases removed from V and 2 bases from J, the gap between germline ends came to 15 bases. The CDR3 nucleotides are TGTGCCAGCTCACCAATCAGCAGGGCCTCAAACACTGAAGCTTTCTTT. It encodes CASSPISRASNTEAFF.

V usage is TRBV9 and J usage is TRBJ1-1; D is undetermined. The CDR3 is 15 residues long. CDR1 is SGDLS and CDR2 is YYNGEE in the germline V gene. The V gene lost 3 bases and the J gene lost 4 bases, with 16 bases spanning the gap. CDR3 DNA: TGTGCCAGCAGCGATGGGCCCGGCGGAGGCACTGAAGCTTTCTTT. Its protein product is CASSDGPGGGTEAFF.

As regards this clone: The same CDR3 can be traced to other DNA sequences in this sample. The chain is built from TRBV5-1 and TRBJ2-7, with D possibly matching TRBD2 (5 bases). Trimming took 0 bases from V and 0 from J, leaving 7 bases between them. The CDR3 loop spans 14 amino acids. CDR1 is SGHRS and CDR2 is YFSETQ in the germline V gene. The CDR3 bases are TGCGCCAGCAGCTTGGCGGGGTCCTCCTACGAGCAGTACTTC. Translating it yields CASSLAGSSYEQYF.

The chain carries TRBV27 and TRBJ2-7, with unresolved D. V gave up 2 bases and J gave up 2 bases, with 7 bases separating them. This CDR3 spans 13 amino acids. The germline gives CDR1 MNHEY, CDR2 SMNVEV (reference sequence). As DNA, the CDR3 is TGTGCCAGCAGTTTAGGCCAACCCTACGAGCAGTACTTC. Translating it yields CASSLGQPYEQYF.

This chain links TRBV9 with TRBJ2-5, with TRBD1 matching over 7 bases. The CDR3 is 15 residues long. The ends lost 2 bases at V and 7 bases at J; junction bases unmatched: 11. CDR1 SGDLS and CDR2 YYNGEE come from the germline V gene. The DNA of the CDR3 is TGTGCCAGCAGCGTCCGGGACAGCGACGGAGGGACCCAGTACTTC. Amino acids: CASSVRDSDGGTQYF.

The chain joins TRBV28 to TRBJ2-3; TRBD2 agrees at 8 bases. V was pared by 8 bases and J by 4 bases, with 11 bases of the junction left unmatched. In germline, CDR1 is MDHEN, CDR2 SYDVKM. The CDR3 loop spans 15 amino acids. The DNA of the CDR3 is TGTGCCAGCCCCCCCGGGACTAGTCAAGCAGATACGCAGTATTTT. It encodes CASPPGTSQADTQYF.

The gene calls are TRBV30 and TRBJ2-7, with D tentatively TRBD2 (6 bases). Deletions cut 1 base from V and 4 bases from J, with 11 bases between. This CDR3 comprises 13 residues. Germline V gene sequence: CDR1 GTSNPN, CDR2 SVGIG (reference sequence). The CDR3: CAWSAGTPYEQYF. The CDR3 coding sequence is TGTGCCTGGAGTGCGGGGACTCCTTACGAGCAGTACTTC. The full variable domain, in which reference TRBV30 and TRBJ2-7 provide the parts outside the CDR3, is SQTIHQWPATLVQPVGSPLSLECTVEGTSNPNLYWYRQAAGRGLQLLFYSVGIGQISSEVPQNLSASRPQDRQFILSSKKLLLSDSGFYLCAWSAGTPYEQYFGPGTRLTVT.

The V gene is TRBV5-1, the J gene TRBJ2-1; D remains unclear. The germline gives CDR1 SGHRS, CDR2 YFSETQ. V lost 0 bases and J lost 5, with 12 bases in between. This CDR3 is built from 15 residues. The chain's CDR3 is CASSLGLGSHNEQFF. CDR3 in DNA: TGCGCCAGCAGCTTGGGCCTGGGCTCGCACAATGAGCAGTTCTTC.

This clone was detected once. The gene calls are TRBV4-1 and TRBJ2-7; D might be TRBD1 (5 bases). This CDR3 is 16 amino acids long. Trimming shortened V by 0 bases and J by 5 bases, and 17 bases separated the two germline ends. CDR1 MGHRA and CDR2 YSYEKL come from the germline V gene. The CDR3 here is CASSQDAGMGRHEQYF. The CDR3 bases are TGCGCCAGCAGCCAAGATGCAGGGATGGGGCGTCACGAGCAGTACTTC.

The genes are TRBV6-1 and TRBJ1-4, with TRBD1 matching 7 bases. V shed 4 bases, J shed 8 bases, and the junction held 4 bases outside the gene matches. The CDR3 is 13 amino acids. The germline CDR1 and CDR2 sequences are MNHNS and SASEGT. The CDR3, as DNA: TGTGCCAGCAGTGTAGGACAGGACGAAAAACTGTTTTTT. As protein: CASSVGQDEKLFF.

Note on this clone: This sample also contains other DNA sequences that code for the same CDR3. The chain uses TRBV18 and TRBJ1-4; unclear D gene. Germline assignment: CDR1 KGHSH and CDR2 LQKENI. CDR3 length: 14 amino acids. V lost 3 bases and J lost 0, with 5 bases in between. The CDR3 here is CASSPSATNEKLFF. As DNA, the CDR3 is TGTGCCAGCTCACCGAGTGCAACTAATGAAAAACTGTTTTTT.

V gene TRBV28 combines with J gene TRBJ1-4, with D unresolved. CDR1 and CDR2 (germline): MDHEN, SYDVKM. The V end was cut by 5 bases, the J end by 14 bases, with 18 bases between. The CDR3 loop spans 13 amino acids. In nucleotides, the CDR3 is TGTGCCAGCAGTCCAGACCCAAGTTCAAGTCTGTTTTTT. Amino acid sequence: CASSPDPSSSLFF.

The chain links TRBV27 to TRBJ2-1; no clear D. Trimming shortened V by 0 bases and J by 5 bases, and 14 bases separated the two germline ends. This CDR3 region has 16 residues. Germline V lookup: CDR1 MNHEY, CDR2 SMNVEV (reference sequence). Here the CDR3 DNA reads TGTGCCAGCAGTTTATCCCTGGGGATTAGGGACAATGAGCAGTTCTTC. As protein: CASSLSLGIRDNEQFF.

The DNA for the CDR3 is TGCGCCAGCATAGGATCGGGGGAGGACGAGCAGTACTTC. It specifies CASIGSGEDEQYF. The rearrangement uses TRBV5-1 and TRBJ2-7, with a possible D match to TRBD2 (6 bases). Germline values: CDR1 SGHRS, CDR2 YFSETQ. The CDR3 covers 13 residues. With 6 bases removed from V and 5 bases from J, the gap between germline ends came to 15 bases.